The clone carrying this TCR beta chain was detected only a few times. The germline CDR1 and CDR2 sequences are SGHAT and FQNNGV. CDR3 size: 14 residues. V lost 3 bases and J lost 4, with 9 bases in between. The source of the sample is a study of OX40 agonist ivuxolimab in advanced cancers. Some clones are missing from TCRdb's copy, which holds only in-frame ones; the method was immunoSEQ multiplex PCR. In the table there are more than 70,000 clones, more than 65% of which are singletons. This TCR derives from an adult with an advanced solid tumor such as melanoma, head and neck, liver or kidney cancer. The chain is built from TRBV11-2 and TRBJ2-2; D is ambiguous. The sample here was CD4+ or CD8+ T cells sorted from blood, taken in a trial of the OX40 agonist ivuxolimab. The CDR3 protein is CASSFLGLTGELFF. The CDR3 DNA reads TGTGCCAGCAGCTTTTTAGGGCTCACCGGGGAGCTGTTTTTT.